This T cell receptor beta chain came from a study of blood T cell repertoires in COVID-19. The germline V and J ends were trimmed by 1 base and 1 base, with 4 bases remaining between them. CDR1 SGHDT and CDR2 YYEEEE come from the germline V gene. This CDR3 is built from 13 residues. Repertoires were generated with immunoSEQ multiplex PCR, while TCRdb's copy carries only in-frame clones and drops some. The data show 150,000 to 200,000 clones, around 89% seen once. The clonotype comes from a young man who had recovered from COVID-19. The rearrangement joins TRBV5-6 to TRBJ2-3, with D hard to call. Sequenced input: peripheral blood. CDR3 amino acids: CASSLFGTDTQYF. The CDR3 DNA is TGTGCCAGCAGCTTGTTCGGCACAGATACGCAGTATTTT. The complete variable domain, with remaining parts taken from reference TRBV5-6 and TRBJ2-3, reads DAGVTQSPTHLIKTRGQQVTLRCSPKSGHDTVSWYQQALGQGPQFIFQYYEEEERQRGNFPDRFSGHQFPNYSSELNVNALLLGDSALYLCASSLFGTDTQYFGPGTRLTVL.